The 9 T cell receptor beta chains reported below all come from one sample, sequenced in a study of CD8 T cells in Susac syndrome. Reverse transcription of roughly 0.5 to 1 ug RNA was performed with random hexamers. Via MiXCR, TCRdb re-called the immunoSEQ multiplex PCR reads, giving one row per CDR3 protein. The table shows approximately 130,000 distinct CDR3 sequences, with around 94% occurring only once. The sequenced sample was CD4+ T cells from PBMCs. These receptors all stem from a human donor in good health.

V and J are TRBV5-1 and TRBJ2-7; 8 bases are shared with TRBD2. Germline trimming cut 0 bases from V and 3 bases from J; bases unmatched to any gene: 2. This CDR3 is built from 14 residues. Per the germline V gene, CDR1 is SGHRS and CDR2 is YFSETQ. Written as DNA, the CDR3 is TGCGCCAGCAGCTTGGCCGGGGGGGACTACGAGCAGTACTTC. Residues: CASSLAGGDYEQYF.

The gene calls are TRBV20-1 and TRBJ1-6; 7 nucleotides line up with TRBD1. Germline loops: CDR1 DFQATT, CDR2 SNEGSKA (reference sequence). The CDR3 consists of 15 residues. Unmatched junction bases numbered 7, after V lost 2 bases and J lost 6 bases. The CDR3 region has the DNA TGCAGTGCTAGATCCTCCGGACAGGTTAATTCACCCCTCCACTTT. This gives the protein CSARSSGQVNSPLHF.

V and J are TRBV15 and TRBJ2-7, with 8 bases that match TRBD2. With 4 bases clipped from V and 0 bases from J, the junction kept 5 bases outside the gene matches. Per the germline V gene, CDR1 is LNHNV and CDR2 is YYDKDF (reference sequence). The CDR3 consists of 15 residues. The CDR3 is CATSKDSGGSYEQYF. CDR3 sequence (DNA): TGTGCCACCAGCAAAGACAGCGGGGGCTCCTACGAGCAGTACTTC.

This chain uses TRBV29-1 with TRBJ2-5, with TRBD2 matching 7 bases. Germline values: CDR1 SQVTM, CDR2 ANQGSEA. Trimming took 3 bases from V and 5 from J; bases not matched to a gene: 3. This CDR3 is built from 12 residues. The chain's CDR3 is CSVERSGETQYF. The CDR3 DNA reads TGCAGCGTTGAGCGTAGCGGGGAGACCCAGTACTTC.

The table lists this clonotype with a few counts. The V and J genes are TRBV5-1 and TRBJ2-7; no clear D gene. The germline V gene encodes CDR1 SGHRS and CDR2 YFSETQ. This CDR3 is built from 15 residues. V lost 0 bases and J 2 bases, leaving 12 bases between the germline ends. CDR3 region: CASSLAPARAYEQYF. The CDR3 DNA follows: TGCGCCAGCAGCTTGGCCCCAGCGCGAGCCTACGAGCAGTACTTC.

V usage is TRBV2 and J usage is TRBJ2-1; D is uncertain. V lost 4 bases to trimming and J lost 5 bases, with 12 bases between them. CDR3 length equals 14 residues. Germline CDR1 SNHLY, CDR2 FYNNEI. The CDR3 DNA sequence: TGTGCCAGCAGTGTTGCAGGATTAAACAATGAGCAGTTCTTC. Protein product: CASSVAGLNNEQFF.

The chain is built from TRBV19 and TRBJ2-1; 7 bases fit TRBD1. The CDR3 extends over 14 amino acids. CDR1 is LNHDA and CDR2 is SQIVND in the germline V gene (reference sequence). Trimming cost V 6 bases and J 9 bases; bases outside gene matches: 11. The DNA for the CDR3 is TGTGCCAGTAGCTTACAGGGGTTGTCAGGTGAGCAGTTCTTC. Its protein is CASSLQGLSGEQFF.

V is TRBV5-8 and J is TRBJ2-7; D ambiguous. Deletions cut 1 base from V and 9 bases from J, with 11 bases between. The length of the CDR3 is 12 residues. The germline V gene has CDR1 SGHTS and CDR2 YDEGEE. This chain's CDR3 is CASSLPLVGQYF. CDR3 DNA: TGTGCCAGCAGCTTGCCCCTTGTTGGGCAGTACTTC.

CDR3 region: CASGPGLANEQFF. CDR3 nucleotides: TGTGCCAGCGGGCCGGGACTAGCGAATGAGCAGTTCTTC. The rearrangement links TRBV6-6 to TRBJ2-1, with 10 bases aligning to TRBD2. Trimming cost V 8 bases and J 7 bases; bases outside gene matches: 5. CDR1 and CDR2 (germline): MNHNY, SVGAGI (reference sequence). This CDR3 has 13 residues.